These 26 T cell receptor beta chains came from one sample sequenced in a study of T cells in Graves' hyperthyroidism and ophthalmopathy. RNA transcripts served as the template for amplifying TCR beta CDR3 regions. When the TCR CDR3 underwent first-round RT-PCR, the HTBI primer set was used. TCRdb redid the calling of the multiplex PCR reads with MiXCR, one entry per CDR3 protein. This table has some 300,000 distinct CDR3 sequences, 15% to 20% appearing once. Sequenced material: blood. The receptors come from a man aged 25-40 years with Graves' hyperthyroidism.

This clonotype was detected only a few times. V is TRBV19 and J is TRBJ2-7, with a possible D match to TRBD2 (5 bases). The CDR3 is made up of 11 amino acids. CDR1 LNHDA and CDR2 SQIVND come from the germline V gene (reference sequence). V was shortened by 11 bases and J by 3 bases, with 11 bases between the two germline ends. CDR3 protein: CASGRDYEQYF. The CDR3 coding sequence is TGTGCCTCCGGACGGGACTACGAGCAGTACTTC.

This clonotype has at least ten counts. The chain joins TRBV13 to TRBJ2-3, with D possibly matching TRBD2 (6 bases). Germline V gene lookup returns CDR1 PRHDT and CDR2 FYEKMQ (reference sequence). The length of the CDR3 is 15 residues. Between the trimmed V and J ends, which lost 5 bases and 8 bases, there was a span of 20 bases. The CDR3 DNA sequence: TGTGCCAGCAGCGTATGGGGGGACCCTCATGCTACGCAGTATTTT. It translates to CASSVWGDPHATQYF.

This clonotype was observed a few times. CDR3 DNA sequence: TGTGCCACCAGTGATCAAACAGGGTACAATGAGCAGTTCTTC. Amino acids: CATSDQTGYNEQFF. The rearrangement uses TRBV24-1 and TRBJ2-1; weak D call: TRBD1 (6 bases). The germline CDR1 and CDR2 sequences are KGHDR and SFDVKD. V lost 3 bases, J lost 4 bases, and 9 bases lay in between. The CDR3 sequence is 14 residues long.

This chain connects TRBV12-3 or TRBV12-4 to TRBJ2-1; 8 bases fit TRBD1. The CDR3 length is 16 residues. V lost 2 bases, J lost 9 bases, and 12 bases stayed unmatched. The CDR3 DNA reads as TGTGCCAGCAGTTTACGGCAGGGGGCAGGGAGTGTTGAGCAGTTCTTC. Translated, it gives CASSLRQGAGSVEQFF.

This clonotype was detected a few times. CDR3 region: CATSDLEGPYGGELFF. The CDR3 region has the DNA TGTGCCACCAGTGATTTGGAAGGGCCCTACGGCGGGGAGCTGTTTTTT. This chain joins TRBV24-1 and TRBJ2-2; D remains ambiguous. In germline, CDR1 is KGHDR, CDR2 SFDVKD. CDR3 length: 16 residues. The V end lost 0 bases, the J end lost 7 bases, and 14 bases lay between the germline ends.

This clonotype was seen ten or more times. The chain carries TRBV24-1 and TRBJ2-1, with D maybe TRBD1 (6 bases). Trimming cost V 3 bases and J 2 bases, with 13 bases left between them. The CDR3 consists of 16 residues. Germline assignment: CDR1 KGHDR and CDR2 SFDVKD. CDR3: CATSDTYRDTYNEQFF. The CDR3, as DNA: TGTGCCACCAGTGATACTTATAGGGACACCTACAATGAGCAGTTCTTC.

This clonotype was detected many times. The chain couples TRBV11-2 to TRBJ2-2, with 9 bases aligning to TRBD2. Germline V gives CDR1 SGHAT, CDR2 FQNNGV. There are 17 residues in the CDR3. V lost 5 bases and J lost 3; bases outside the gene matches: 10. The CDR3 sequence is CASSPVGTSRYTGELFF. The DNA for the CDR3 is TGTGCCAGCAGCCCCGTGGGGACTAGCAGATACACCGGGGAGCTGTTTTTT.

Concerning this clonotype itself: Just one base apart from a much larger clone, this may be a read error. The chain couples TRBV6-2 or TRBV6-3 to TRBJ2-1, with 8 bases identical to TRBD2. Germline V CDR1 and CDR2: MNHEY, SVGEGT. Trimming at V came to 2 bases and at J to 8 bases, leaving 11 bases not matched to a gene. This CDR3 has 16 amino acids. The CDR3 nucleotides are TGTGCCAGCAGTTACGTTACGGGAGGGCCAGGGCATGAGCAGTTCTTC. Amino acids: CASSYVTGGPGHEQFF.

This clonotype was seen more than once but under ten times. This chain joins TRBV27 and TRBJ2-7, with 13 bases aligning to TRBD2. The CDR3 is 16 amino acids. The J segment lost 6 bases and the V segment lost 5 bases, leaving 10 bases of the junction unmatched. Germline assignment: CDR1 MNHEY and CDR2 SMNVEV (reference sequence). The CDR3 spells CASSATLAGGPIEQYF. CDR3 nucleotides: TGTGCCAGCAGTGCCACACTAGCGGGAGGGCCGATCGAGCAGTACTTC.

Comments on this clonotype: This may come from a read error, since a much larger clone is one base off. Without the conserved terminal phenylalanine or tryptophan, this CDR3 likely stems from a read error. This sequence joins TRBV20-1 and TRBJ2-3, with D possibly called TRBD1 or TRBD2 (5 bases each). The V gene's germline CDR1 is DFQATT and CDR2 SNEGSKA (reference sequence). V lost 5 bases and J lost 4, with 22 bases in between. The CDR3 has 16 amino acids. The CDR3 spells CSAQGGPDGESDTQYS. Written as DNA, the CDR3 is TGCAGTGCTCAGGGTGGTCCGGATGGGGAGTCAGATACGCAGTATTCT.

This clonotype appeared a few times. The chain recombines TRBV13 with TRBJ1-2, with D possibly being TRBD1 (6 bases). The V end lost 4 bases, the J end lost 6 bases, and 18 bases lay between the germline ends. Germline CDR1 and CDR2: PRHDT and FYEKMQ (reference sequence). The CDR3 has 15 residues. CDR3 residues: CASSSRIEQGHGYTF. The CDR3 nucleotides read TGTGCCAGCAGCTCCCGCATAGAACAGGGCCATGGCTACACCTTC.

This clonotype was recorded at least ten times. V gene TRBV29-1 combines with J gene TRBJ2-1; D may be TRBD2 (6 bases). The CDR3 spans 14 residues. Germline lookup yields CDR1 SQVTM and CDR2 ANQGSEA. V shed 1 base and J shed 2 bases, with 9 bases lying between them. In DNA, the CDR3 is TGCAGCGTTGAAGCGGGAGTACCCTACAATGAGCAGTTCTTC. Its translation is CSVEAGVPYNEQFF.

The sample holds a few counts of this clonotype. The V gene is TRBV29-1, the J gene TRBJ2-7; 9 nucleotides match TRBD1. Germline lookup yields CDR1 SQVTM and CDR2 ANQGSEA. The CDR3 consists of 13 residues. V shed 3 bases, J shed 8 bases, and the junction held 8 bases outside the gene matches. The CDR3 here is CSVETDRGRQQYF. The DNA of the CDR3 is TGCAGCGTTGAGACGGACAGGGGTAGGCAGCAGTACTTC.

This clonotype was counted at least ten times. The rearrangement joins TRBV7-9 to TRBJ2-7; 10 bases are shared with TRBD2. The CDR3 covers 16 residues. Germline-derived CDR1 and CDR2 are SEHNR and FQNEAQ (reference sequence). V lost 8 bases and J lost 5; bases outside the gene matches: 15. For the CDR3, the DNA is TGTGCCAGCGCAACGCAACCTAGCGGGAGTATCGACGAGCAGTACTTC. It yields the protein CASATQPSGSIDEQYF. Full variable domain (rest looked up from reference TRBV7-9 and TRBJ2-7): DTGVSQNPRHKITKRGQNVTFRCDPISEHNRLYWYRQTLGQGPEFLTYFQNEAQLEKSRLLSDRFSAERPKGSFSTLEIQRTEQGDSAMYLCASATQPSGSIDEQYFGPGTRLTVT.

This clonotype was counted many times. This chain joins TRBV6-1 and TRBJ1-1, with D possibly matching TRBD1 (6 bases). CDR1 is MNHNS, CDR2 SASEGT, per germline. The CDR3 covers 13 residues. Trimming left V 5 bases short and J 4 bases short, with 11 bases between. The CDR3 loop is CASSYYRATEAFF. CDR3 coding DNA: TGTGCCAGCAGTTATTACAGGGCCACTGAAGCTTTCTTT.

This clonotype was picked up many times. The CDR3 region has the DNA TGTGCCATCAGTGAGTCTGAAAAGACCCAGTACTTC. Protein product: CAISESEKTQYF. The chain couples TRBV10-3 to TRBJ2-5; unclear D gene. The CDR3 loop spans 12 amino acids. V was cut by 0 bases and J by 6 bases, with 5 bases left in between. Germline CDR1 is ENHRY and CDR2 is SYGVKD.

This clonotype was observed many times. The V and J genes are TRBV5-1 and TRBJ2-1; 9 bases fit TRBD2. The CDR3 loop spans 17 amino acids. The J segment lost 5 bases and the V segment lost 0 bases, leaving 9 bases of the junction unmatched. Germline CDR1 SGHRS, CDR2 YFSETQ. The CDR3 bases are TGCGCCAGCAGCTTGGCTAGCGGGAACTCGAGAAACAATGAGCAGTTCTTC. Residues: CASSLASGNSRNNEQFF.

This clonotype was detected many times. V gene TRBV20-1 combines with J gene TRBJ2-7; TRBD2 matches 14 bases. The CDR3 totals 16 residues. V was clipped by 1 base and J by 6 bases; unmatched bases: 8. Germline CDR1 reads DFQATT; CDR2 reads SNEGSKA (reference sequence). CDR3 in DNA: TGCAGTGCTAGAGTCCCGGGACTAGCGGGAGACGGCGAGCAGTACTTC. Its translation is CSARVPGLAGDGEQYF.

Many counts were recorded for this clonotype. The chain combines TRBV7-3 with TRBJ2-7, with 9 bases fitting TRBD1. Looked up from germline, CDR1 is SGHTA and CDR2 is FQGTGA. J lost 8 bases, V lost 6 bases, and 8 bases had no gene match. The CDR3 is made up of 13 amino acids. The CDR3 loop reads CASSPGTGMKQYF. In DNA, the CDR3 is TGTGCCAGCAGTCCCGGGACAGGGATGAAGCAGTACTTC.

This clonotype appeared many times. The V call is TRBV7-8, the J call TRBJ2-1; TRBD2 matches at 15 bases. CDR3 length: 17 residues. J gave up 8 bases and V 5 bases, and 10 bases lay outside the gene matches. Germline lookup yields CDR1 SGHVS and CDR2 FQNEAQ. The CDR3 protein is CASSPRTSGRETYEQFF. DNA of the CDR3: TGTGCCAGCAGCCCACGGACTAGCGGGAGGGAGACCTATGAGCAGTTCTTC. Full variable domain (rest looked up from reference TRBV7-8 and TRBJ2-1): GAGVSQSPRYKVAKRGQDVALRCDPISGHVSLFWYQQALGQGPEFLTYFQNEAQLDKSGLPSDRFFAERPEGSVSTLKIQRTQQEDSAVYLCASSPRTSGRETYEQFFGPGTRLTVL.

This clonotype came up many times. V gene TRBV12-3 or TRBV12-4 combines with J gene TRBJ2-2; the D gene is possibly TRBD1 (6 bases). CDR3 length: 14 amino acids. V shed 6 bases and J shed 6 bases, with 14 bases lying between them. CDR3 sequence reads: CASSPMGAAGELFF. CDR3 sequence (DNA): TGTGCCAGCAGCCCTATGGGGGCCGCCGGGGAGCTGTTTTTT.

This clonotype was seen at least ten times. V and J are TRBV30 and TRBJ1-1; D perhaps matches TRBD1 (6 bases). CDR1 GTSNPN and CDR2 SVGIG come from the germline V gene (reference sequence). V was shortened by 5 bases and J by 6 bases, with 16 bases between the two germline ends. The CDR3 is 13 residues long. The CDR3 region has the DNA TGTGCCTGGGGTGGGACAACACACGCTGAAGCTTTCTTT. Its protein is CAWGGTTHAEAFF.

This clonotype was seen more than once but under ten times. This sequence joins TRBV28 and TRBJ2-5; D is unclear. The CDR3 has 14 residues. V was shortened by 7 bases and J by 2 bases, with 14 bases between the two germline ends. In germline, CDR1 is MDHEN, CDR2 SYDVKM. In nucleotides, the CDR3 is TGTGCCAGCACCCCGACTGGAAATCAAGAGACCCAGTACTTC. Protein product: CASTPTGNQETQYF.

This clonotype occurred a few times. V is TRBV14 and J is TRBJ1-1; tentative D call: TRBD1 (5 bases). CDR1 and CDR2 (germline): SGHDN, FVKESK. The CDR3 consists of 17 residues. The V and J ends lost 5 bases and 1 base respectively, with 20 bases between them. CDR3: CASSERVSGQGNTEAFF. The CDR3 DNA follows: TGTGCCAGCAGCGAAAGAGTCTCGGGGCAGGGGAACACTGAAGCTTTCTTT.

In this sample, this clonotype turned up many times. V and J are TRBV2 and TRBJ2-2; TRBD1 matches 8 bases. The CDR3 is made up of 14 amino acids. With 7 bases clipped from V and 4 bases from J, the junction kept 5 bases outside the gene matches. Germline V gene lookup returns CDR1 SNHLY and CDR2 FYNNEI. For the CDR3, the DNA is TGTGCCAGCATAAGACAGGGGAGCACCGGGGAGCTGTTTTTT. Translation: CASIRQGSTGELFF.

CDR3 protein: CASSAGHYEQYF. The CDR3 DNA sequence: TGTGCCAGCAGTGCGGGGCACTACGAGCAGTACTTC. This sequence joins TRBV11-2 and TRBJ2-7; TRBD2 might be the D (6 bases). Between the trimmed V and J ends, which lost 6 bases and 3 bases, there was a span of 9 bases. Per the germline V gene, CDR1 is SGHAT and CDR2 is FQNNGV. This CDR3 has 12 residues.